A selection of T cell receptor beta chains follows, all from one sample in a study of blood T cell repertoires in COVID-19. Clones were read by immunoSEQ multiplex PCR, and TCRdb kept only the in-frame ones, dropping some. The table has 90,000 to 100,000 clones, about 85% seen once; the top ten hold around 39%. The sequencing sample was made of peripheral blood. These receptors all come from a man at least 80 years old with acute or convalescent COVID-19. The CDR3 runs from the conserved cysteine through the conserved F or W. The D gene is left open where the match is weak. Clone size is not always given. Where it is, it says once, few, many or a class for expanded clones.

>-|TRBV19|-|TRBJ2-7
CASSIRTRGNEQYF
TGTGCCAGTAGTATACGGACTCGCGGCAACGAGCAGTACTTC
>-|TRBV12-3/TRBV12-4|-|TRBJ2-3
CASSLRRSDTQYF
TGTGCCAGCAGTTTAAGGAGATCAGATACGCAGTATTTT
>-|TRBV15|-|TRBJ1-5
CATRYRIGMAGNQPQHF
TGTGCCACCCGGTACAGGATTGGGATGGCCGGGAATCAGCCCCAGCATTTT
>TRBD2|TRBV24-1|-|TRBJ2-1
CATSAPLGQLAVYNEQFF
TGTGCCACCAGTGCCCCCCTTGGGCAGCTAGCGGTCTACAATGAGCAGTTCTTC
>TRBD1|TRBV28|-|TRBJ1-4
CASSFPLPGTGEAGNEKLFF
TGTGCCAGCAGTTTTCCCCTACCCGGGACAGGGGAAGCCGGTAATGAAAAACTGTTTTTT
>-|TRBV7-2|-|TRBJ2-5
CASSLSGSSSQYF
TGTGCCAGCAGCTTATCGGGTAGTTCTTCTCAGTACTTC
>TRBD2|TRBV25-1|once|TRBJ2-5
CASKCREGYQETQYF
TGTGCCAGCAAATGCCGGGAGGGATACCAAGAGACCCAGTACTTC
>TRBD2|TRBV27|-|TRBJ2-5
CASSPRTSGRETQYF
TGTGCCAGCAGTCCCCGGACTAGCGGGAGGGAGACCCAGTACTTC
>TRBD2|TRBV29-1|-|TRBJ2-7
CSAGLAGGPHEQYF
TGCAGCGCGGGACTAGCGGGAGGGCCCCACGAGCAGTACTTC
>TRBD1|TRBV7-3|-|TRBJ2-3
CASSSRTGMDTQYF
TGTGCCAGCAGCTCCCGGACAGGGATGGATACGCAGTATTTT
>-|TRBV5-1|-|TRBJ2-6
CASSLRQSGANVLTF
TGCGCCAGCAGCCTACGTCAATCTGGGGCCAACGTCCTGACTTTC
>-|TRBV3-1/TRBV3-2|-|TRBJ2-1
CASSHEGNGWPSSYNEQFF
TGTGCCAGCAGCCATGAGGGAAATGGCTGGCCAAGCTCCTACAATGAGCAGTTCTTC
>-|TRBV18|-|TRBJ2-3
CASSPVGLRDTQYF
TGTGCCAGCTCACCAGTGGGACTGCGGGATACGCAGTATTTT
>TRBD1|TRBV9|-|TRBJ1-2
CASSVVGTGGYGYTF
TGTGCCAGCAGCGTAGTTGGGACAGGGGGCTATGGCTACACCTTC
>-|TRBV7-2|-|TRBJ2-7
CASSLGWAVSSYEQYF
TGTGCCAGCAGCTTAGGGTGGGCCGTGAGCTCCTACGAGCAGTACTTC
>-|TRBV28|-|TRBJ1-1
CASSYTKNTEAFF
TGTGCCAGCAGTTACACAAAGAACACTGAAGCTTTCTTT
>-|TRBV2|-|TRBJ2-2
CASSEWQTNTGELFF
TGTGCCAGCAGTGAATGGCAGACGAACACCGGGGAGCTGTTTTTT
>TRBD2|TRBV19|-|TRBJ2-6
CASSAASGSPSGANVLTF
TGTGCCAGTAGTGCGGCTAGCGGGAGCCCCTCTGGGGCCAACGTCCTGACTTTC
>-|TRBV27|-|TRBJ2-1
CASSLAQAGNEQFF
TGTGCCAGCAGTTTGGCACAGGCCGGCAATGAGCAGTTCTTC
>TRBD2|TRBV6-2/TRBV6-3|many|TRBJ2-7
CASSYDPASGTPYEQYF
TGTGCCAGCAGTTACGATCCCGCTAGCGGGACTCCCTACGAGCAGTACTTC
>-|TRBV19|-|TRBJ1-5
CASSIQGGSNQPQHF
TGTGCCAGTAGTATACAGGGAGGTAGCAATCAGCCCCAGCATTTT
>-|TRBV10-1|-|TRBJ2-1
CASSEGVVNPENEQFF
TGCGCCAGCAGTGAAGGGGTCGTAAACCCCGAGAATGAGCAGTTCTTC
>TRBD1|TRBV28|-|TRBJ2-3
CASRMGGQGADTQYF
TGTGCCAGCAGAATGGGGGGACAGGGAGCAGATACGCAGTATTTT
>-|TRBV14|-|TRBJ2-1
CASSQRGSSDEQFF
TGTGCCAGCAGCCAACGGGGGAGTAGCGATGAGCAGTTCTTC
>-|TRBV5-1|-|TRBJ1-1
CASSREGTSTEAFF
TGCGCCAGCAGCAGGGAGGGAACGAGCACTGAAGCTTTCTTT
>TRBD1|TRBV10-2|few|TRBJ2-2
CASSWDRAYTGELFF
TGCGCCAGCAGTTGGGACAGAGCCTACACCGGGGAGCTGTTTTTT
>TRBD1|TRBV27|-|TRBJ1-5
CASSWTGDNQPQHF
TGTGCCAGCAGTTGGACAGGGGATAATCAGCCCCAGCATTTT
>TRBD2|TRBV5-8|-|TRBJ2-2
CASSFFPGGTGELFF
TGTGCCAGCAGCTTTTTTCCGGGAGGCACCGGGGAGCTGTTTTTT
>TRBD1|TRBV7-2|-|TRBJ1-4
CASSLRGQHNEKLFF
TGTGCCAGCAGCTTAAGGGGACAGCATAATGAAAAACTGTTTTTT
>-|TRBV30|-|TRBJ1-4
CAWRGREKLFF
TGTGCCTGGAGGGGGAGGGAAAAACTGTTTTTT
>-|TRBV15|-|TRBJ2-3
CATSRDPPGVKTDTQYF
TGTGCCACCAGCAGAGACCCCCCGGGAGTAAAAACAGATACGCAGTATTTT
>TRBD2|TRBV7-8|once|TRBJ2-7
CASSLGTSGSGEQYF
TGTGCCAGCAGCTTAGGGACTAGCGGGAGCGGGGAGCAGTACTTC
>TRBD1|TRBV7-8|-|TRBJ1-2
CASSFMDRGEGYTF
TGTGCCAGCAGCTTTATGGACAGGGGAGAGGGCTACACCTTC
>TRBD1|TRBV11-2|-|TRBJ2-2
CASSLNTGGGTGELFF
TGTGCCAGCAGTCTCAACACAGGGGGCGGTACCGGGGAGCTGTTTTTT
>TRBD1|TRBV7-7|-|TRBJ1-6
CASSLTGTNSPLHF
TGTGCTAGCAGCCTGACAGGGACTAATTCACCCCTCCACTTT
>TRBD2|TRBV5-1|-|TRBJ2-7
CASSLRLAVNYEQYF
TGCGCCAGCAGCTTACGACTAGCGGTCAACTACGAGCAGTACTTC
>TRBD1|TRBV19|-|TRBJ1-5
CASSEGQGQEPQHF
TGTGCCAGTAGTGAGGGACAGGGCCAGGAGCCCCAGCATTTT
>-|TRBV10-2|few|TRBJ1-2
CASSDVVRVNYGYTF
TGCGCCAGCAGTGACGTGGTTCGGGTTAACTATGGCTACACCTTC
>-|TRBV27|-|TRBJ1-5
CASSLSGQTYQPQHF
TGTGCCAGCAGTTTATCCGGACAGACGTATCAGCCCCAGCATTTT
>-|TRBV7-2|-|TRBJ2-7
CASSPSYEQYF
TGTGCCAGCAGCCCCTCGTACGAGCAGTACTTC
>-|TRBV25-1|-|TRBJ1-1
CASSPRGNTEAFF
TGTGCCAGCAGTCCCAGGGGGAACACTGAAGCTTTCTTT
>-|TRBV10-3|-|TRBJ1-5
CAISETVSNQPQHF
TGTGCCATCAGTGAGACAGTTAGCAATCAGCCCCAGCATTTT
>TRBD2|TRBV11-3|-|TRBJ2-3
CASSLDPAGGPRDTQYF
TGTGCCAGCAGCTTAGATCCGGCGGGAGGGCCTAGAGATACGCAGTATTTT
>-|TRBV19|-|TRBJ1-1
CASSIGRENTEAFF
TGTGCCAGTAGTATAGGCCGGGAGAACACTGAAGCTTTCTTT
>TRBD1|TRBV6-2/TRBV6-3|-|TRBJ2-7
CASNYDGTGDYEQYF
TGTGCCAGCAATTACGATGGGACAGGGGACTACGAGCAGTACTTC
>TRBD1|TRBV3-1/TRBV3-2|-|TRBJ2-5
CASSQALDRVWETQYF
TGTGCCAGCAGCCAAGCACTCGACAGGGTATGGGAGACCCAGTACTTC
>-|TRBV6-4|-|TRBJ2-1
CASSDSRVPREQFF
TGTGCCAGCAGTGACTCGAGGGTGCCCCGAGAGCAGTTCTTC
>-|TRBV19|-|TRBJ2-7
CASSIVPFSYEQYF
TGTGCCAGTAGTATTGTCCCTTTCTCCTACGAGCAGTACTTC
>-|TRBV20-1|-|TRBJ2-7
CSASPNPGREQYF
TGCAGTGCTAGTCCAAACCCGGGTCGCGAGCAGTACTTC
>-|TRBV3-1/TRBV3-2|-|TRBJ2-2
CASKGADGELFF
TGTGCCAGCAAAGGGGCCGACGGGGAGCTGTTTTTT
>-|TRBV11-3|-|TRBJ1-1
CASSGGLNTEAFF
TGTGCCAGCAGCGGGGGCCTTAACACTGAAGCTTTCTTT
>-|TRBV28|-|TRBJ2-7
CASSSRISSYEQYF
TGTGCCAGCAGTTCCAGGATTTCTTCCTACGAGCAGTACTTC
>TRBD2|TRBV28|-|TRBJ2-7
CASGPKGLAYEQYF
TGTGCCAGCGGTCCGAAGGGACTAGCGTACGAGCAGTACTTC
>-|TRBV5-5|-|TRBJ2-5
CASSLGTWETQYF
TGTGCCAGCAGCTTGGGTACTTGGGAGACCCAGTACTTC
>-|TRBV6-5|-|TRBJ1-5
CASTSHRDQPQHF
TGTGCCAGCACCTCCCACAGGGATCAGCCCCAGCATTTT